The following is a T cell receptor (beta chain) sequence with its context. Germline assignment: CDR1 SEHNR and CDR2 FQNEAQ (reference sequence). There are 15 residues in the CDR3. V lost 5 bases to trimming and J lost 11 bases; unmatched junction nucleotides: 12. This entry is derived from a study of neoadjuvant nivolumab and ipilimumab in lung cancer. TCRdb keeps only in-frame clones here, not all; method: immunoSEQ multiplex PCR. The sample has tens of thousands of clones; about nine tenths are singletons. This specimen was peripheral blood, taken after neoadjuvant nivolumab, alone or with ipilimumab, at or shortly before surgery. The clonotype comes from an adult with non-small cell lung cancer. The rearrangement joins TRBV7-9 to TRBJ1-4; the match to TRBD1 covers 9 bases. The chain's CDR3 is CASSTRQGVRRKLFF. CDR3 sequence (DNA): TGTGCCAGCAGCACGCGACAGGGGGTAAGGAGGAAACTGTTTTTT. The complete variable domain, with remaining parts taken from reference TRBV7-9 and TRBJ1-4, reads DTGVSQNPRHKITKRGQNVTFRCDPISEHNRLYWYRQTLGQGPEFLTYFQNEAQLEKSRLLSDRFSAERPKGSFSTLEIQRTEQGDSAMYLCASSTRQGVRRKLFFGSGTQLSVL.